This T cell receptor beta chain stems from a study of blood T cell repertoires in COVID-19 (dated by TCRdb to the early 2020s). Some background on the complete study: Collaborator samples came from the United States, Italy and Spain and covered acute and convalescent phases of COVID-19. HLA class I and class II types, where available, came from metadata supplied by the sample provider rather than from assay-based typing. The material from the prospective study consisted of cDNA or gDNA derived from T cells, B-cell-depleted T cells, or PBMCs. The dataset comprised deeply sampled blood TCRbeta repertoires from subjects exposed to, actively infected with, or recovered from COVID-19. The repertoires were made available in a free public database intended to serve as a resource for research on the immune response to SARS-CoV-2. Sample metadata almost always included a de-identified subject ID, COVID-19 status, age in years and sex. Samples came from the ongoing ImmuneRACE study (first 160 participants) plus 1,254 subjects from 6 global collaborators.

Beyond this particular receptor, the publication reports: How much clinical and demographic metadata was included differed by source and by participant, and the metadata was provided uncurated.

About this clone: There is no known antigen for this receptor. Qualities for individual bases were not recorded, and no much larger clone is one base off.

TCRbeta CDR3 regions were amplified from genomic DNA by means of the immunoSEQ Assay, a bias-controlled multiplex PCR. The study's own analysis went as follows. The number of nucleated cells in each sample was estimated from the amplification of reference gene primers within the assay. To quantify the absolute abundance of each unique TCRbeta CDR3 rearrangement, sequence reads were collapsed and filtered. Productive Simpson clonality was computed per sample as the square root of Simpson's diversity index over productive rearrangements. What TCRdb holds here is the immuneACCESS table cut down to in-frame rearrangements. Part of the clones is not present; checked against another copy, under half of the missing clones reflect an unresolved V gene, and the others are unexplained. V, J and clone size are those of that table, while D and trimming were read from the DNA. The sample profile shows about 120,000 clones; roughly 78% of them were found once. Approximately 16% of the sample goes to the ten largest clones.

Between the V and J ends, shortened by 3 bases and 1 base respectively, the junction contains 9 bases. Taken from the germline V gene, the CDR1 and CDR2 loops are SGDLS and YYNGEE. From the cysteine up to the phenylalanine, the CDR3 has a length of 14 residues. Of the read, only the CDR3 DNA is kept; its 42 bases are in frame from base 1. The collaborating institutions used their own protocols to collect whole blood in K2EDTA tubes. For TCRbeta analysis, collaborators shipped samples as frozen whole blood, isolated PBMCs, or DNA extracted from either of those sample types. The source of this sequence is a man aged 55-75 years with active or convalescent COVID-19. Material for sequencing was peripheral blood. Recombination linked TRBV9 to TRBJ2-3, with the D gene uncertain. The CDR3 sequence is CASSDFMGTDTQYF. The DNA sequence is as follows: TGTGCCAGCAGCGACTTTATGGGCACAGATACGCAGTATTTT.